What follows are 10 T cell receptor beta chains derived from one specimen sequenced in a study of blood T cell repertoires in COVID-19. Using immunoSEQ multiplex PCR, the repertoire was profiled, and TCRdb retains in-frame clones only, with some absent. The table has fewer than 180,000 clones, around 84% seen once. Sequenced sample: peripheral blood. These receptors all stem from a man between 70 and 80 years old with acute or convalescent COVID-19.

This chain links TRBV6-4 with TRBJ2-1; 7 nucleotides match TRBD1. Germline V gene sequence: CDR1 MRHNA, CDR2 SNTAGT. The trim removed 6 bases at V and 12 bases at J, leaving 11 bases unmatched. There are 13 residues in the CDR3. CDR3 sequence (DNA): TGTGCCAGCAGCCGGACAGGTAGCGCAATGCAGTTCTTC. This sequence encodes CASSRTGSAMQFF.

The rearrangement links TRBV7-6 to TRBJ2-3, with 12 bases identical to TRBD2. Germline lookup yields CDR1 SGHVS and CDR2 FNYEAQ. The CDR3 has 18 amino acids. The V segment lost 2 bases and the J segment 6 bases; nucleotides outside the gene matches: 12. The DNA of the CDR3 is TGTGCCAGCAGCTTAAACGAACCCCTAGCGGGAGGGCCGGATACGCAGTATTTT. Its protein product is CASSLNEPLAGGPDTQYF.

CDR3 coding DNA: TGTGCCAGCTCACCACCGGGACTGATCTATGGCTACACCTTC. Its protein product is CASSPPGLIYGYTF. V usage is TRBV18 and J usage is TRBJ1-2, with a possible D match to TRBD1 (5 bases). Germline V gene data show CDR1 as KGHSH and CDR2 as LQKENI. V shed 0 bases and J shed 4 bases, with 9 bases lying between them. The CDR3 is 14 residues long.

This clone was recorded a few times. CDR3: CASSQGLGGSSGNTIYF. CDR3 coding DNA: TGCGCCAGCAGCCAAGGCCTGGGTGGGAGCTCTGGAAACACCATATATTTT. This chain joins TRBV4-1 and TRBJ1-3; D remains ambiguous. Trimming removed 1 base at V and 0 bases at J, with 13 bases between. Per germline, CDR1 MGHRA and CDR2 YSYEKL. The CDR3 runs to 17 residues.

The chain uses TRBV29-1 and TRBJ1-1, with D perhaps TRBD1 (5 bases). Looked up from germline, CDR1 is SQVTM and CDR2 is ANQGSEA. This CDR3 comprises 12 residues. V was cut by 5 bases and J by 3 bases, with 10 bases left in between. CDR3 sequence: CSVQTRDTEAFF. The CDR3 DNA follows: TGCAGCGTTCAAACCAGGGACACTGAAGCTTTCTTT.

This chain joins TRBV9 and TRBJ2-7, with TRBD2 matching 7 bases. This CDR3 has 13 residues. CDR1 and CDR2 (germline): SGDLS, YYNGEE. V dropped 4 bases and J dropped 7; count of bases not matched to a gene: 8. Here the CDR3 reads CASSPGEGGEQYF. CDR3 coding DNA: TGTGCCAGCAGCCCTGGCGAGGGAGGGGAGCAGTACTTC.

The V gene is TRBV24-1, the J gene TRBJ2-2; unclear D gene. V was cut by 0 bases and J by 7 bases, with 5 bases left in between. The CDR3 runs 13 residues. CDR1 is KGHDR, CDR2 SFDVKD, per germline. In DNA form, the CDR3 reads TGTGCCACCAGTGATTTGCGGGTCGGGGAGCTGTTTTTT. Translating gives CATSDLRVGELFF.

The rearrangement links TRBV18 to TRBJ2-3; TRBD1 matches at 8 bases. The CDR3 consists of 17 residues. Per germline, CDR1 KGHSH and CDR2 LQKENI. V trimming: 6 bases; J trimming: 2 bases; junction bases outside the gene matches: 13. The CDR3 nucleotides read TGTGCCAGCTCTCCCACACGCATGACAGGGGACACAGATACGCAGTATTTT. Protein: CASSPTRMTGDTDTQYF.

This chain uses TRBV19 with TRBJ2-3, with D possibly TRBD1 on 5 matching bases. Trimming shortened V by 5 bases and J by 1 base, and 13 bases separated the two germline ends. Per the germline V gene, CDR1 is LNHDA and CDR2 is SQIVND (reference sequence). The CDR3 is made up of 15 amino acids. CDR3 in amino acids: CASSPQRGGTDTQYF. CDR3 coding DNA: TGTGCCAGTAGTCCCCAAAGGGGCGGCACAGATACGCAGTATTTT.

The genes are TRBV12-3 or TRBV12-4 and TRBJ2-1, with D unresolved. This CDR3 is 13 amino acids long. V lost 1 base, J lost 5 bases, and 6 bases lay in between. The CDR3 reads CASSLEIDNEQFF. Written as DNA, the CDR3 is TGTGCCAGCAGTTTAGAGATAGACAATGAGCAGTTCTTC.